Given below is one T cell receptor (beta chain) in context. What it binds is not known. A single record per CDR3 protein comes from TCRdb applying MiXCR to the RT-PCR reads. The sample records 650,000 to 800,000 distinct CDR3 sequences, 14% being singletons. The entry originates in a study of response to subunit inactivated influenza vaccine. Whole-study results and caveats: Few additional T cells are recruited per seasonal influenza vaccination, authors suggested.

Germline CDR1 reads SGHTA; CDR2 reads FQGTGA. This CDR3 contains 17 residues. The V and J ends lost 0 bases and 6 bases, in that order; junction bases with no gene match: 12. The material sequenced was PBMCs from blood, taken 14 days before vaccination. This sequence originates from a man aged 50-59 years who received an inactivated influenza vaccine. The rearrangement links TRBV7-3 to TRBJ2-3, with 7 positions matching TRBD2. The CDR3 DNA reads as TGTGCCAGCAGCTTAACCAGGGAGGGCCCTAGGGGCGATACGCAGTATTTT. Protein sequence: CASSLTREGPRGDTQYF.